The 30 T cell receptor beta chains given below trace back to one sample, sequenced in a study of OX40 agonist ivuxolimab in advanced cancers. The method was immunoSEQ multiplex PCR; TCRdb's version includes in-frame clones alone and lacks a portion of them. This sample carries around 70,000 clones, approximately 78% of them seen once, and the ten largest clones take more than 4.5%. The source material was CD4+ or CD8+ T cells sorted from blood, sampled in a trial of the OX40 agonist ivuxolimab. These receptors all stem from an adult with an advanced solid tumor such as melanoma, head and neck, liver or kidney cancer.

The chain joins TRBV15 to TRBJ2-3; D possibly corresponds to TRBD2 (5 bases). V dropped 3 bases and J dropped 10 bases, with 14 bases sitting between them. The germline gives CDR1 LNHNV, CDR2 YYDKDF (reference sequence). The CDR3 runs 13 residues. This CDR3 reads CATSSKEGMAQYF. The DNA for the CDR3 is TGTGCCACCAGCAGCAAAGAGGGAATGGCGCAGTATTTT. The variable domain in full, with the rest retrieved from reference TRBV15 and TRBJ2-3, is DAMVIQNPRYQVTQFGKPVTLSCSQTLNHNVMYWYQQKSSQAPKLLFHYYDKDFNNEADTPDNFQSRRPNTSFCFLDIRSPGLGDTAMYLCATSSKEGMAQYFGPGTRLTVL.

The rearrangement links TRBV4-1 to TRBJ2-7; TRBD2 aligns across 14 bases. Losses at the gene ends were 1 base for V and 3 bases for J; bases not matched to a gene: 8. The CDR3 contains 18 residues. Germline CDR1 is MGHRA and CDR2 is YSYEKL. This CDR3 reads CASSQGKGLAGGHYEQYF. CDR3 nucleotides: TGCGCCAGCAGCCAAGGAAAAGGACTAGCGGGGGGTCACTACGAGCAGTACTTC.

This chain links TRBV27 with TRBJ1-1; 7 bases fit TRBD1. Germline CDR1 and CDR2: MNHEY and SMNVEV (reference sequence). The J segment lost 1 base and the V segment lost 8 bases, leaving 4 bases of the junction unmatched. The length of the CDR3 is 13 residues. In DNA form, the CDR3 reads TGTGCCAGCCTGGGACAGCCGAACACTGAAGCTTTCTTT. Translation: CASLGQPNTEAFF.

DNA of the CDR3: TGTGCCAGCAGCTTCGACGGCTACGAGCAGTACTTC. Translating gives CASSFDGYEQYF. The chain employs TRBV7-9 and TRBJ2-7; D gene uncertain. Deletions cut 3 bases from V and 3 bases from J, with 6 bases between. CDR3 length equals 12 residues. Per the germline V gene, CDR1 is SEHNR and CDR2 is FQNEAQ (reference sequence).

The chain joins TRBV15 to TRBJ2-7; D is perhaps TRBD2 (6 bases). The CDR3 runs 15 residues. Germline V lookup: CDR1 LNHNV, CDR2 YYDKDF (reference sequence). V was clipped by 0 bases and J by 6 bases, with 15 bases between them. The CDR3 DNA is TGTGCCACCAGCAGAGATCGGGGGACCGCCATCGAGCAGTACTTC. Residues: CATSRDRGTAIEQYF.

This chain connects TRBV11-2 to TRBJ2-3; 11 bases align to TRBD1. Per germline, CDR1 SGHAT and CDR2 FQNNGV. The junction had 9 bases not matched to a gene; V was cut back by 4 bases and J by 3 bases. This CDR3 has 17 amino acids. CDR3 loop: CASSSRGQGVNTDTQYF. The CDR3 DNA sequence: TGTGCCAGCAGCTCCCGGGGACAGGGGGTTAATACAGATACGCAGTATTTT.

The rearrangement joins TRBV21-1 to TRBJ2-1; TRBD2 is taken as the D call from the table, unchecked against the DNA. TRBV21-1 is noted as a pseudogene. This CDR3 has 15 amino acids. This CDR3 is CASSKAHGLAREQFF. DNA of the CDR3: TGTGCCAGCAGCAAAGCGCACGGACTAGCGAGGGAGCAGTTCTTC.

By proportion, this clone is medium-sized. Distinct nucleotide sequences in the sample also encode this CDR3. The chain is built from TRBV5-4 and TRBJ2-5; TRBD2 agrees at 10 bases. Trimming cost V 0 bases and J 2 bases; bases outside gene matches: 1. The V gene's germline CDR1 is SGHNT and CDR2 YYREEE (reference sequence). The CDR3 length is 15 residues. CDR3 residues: CASSLVLAGQETQYF. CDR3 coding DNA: TGTGCCAGCAGCTTGGTACTAGCGGGGCAAGAGACCCAGTACTTC.

Written as DNA, the CDR3 is TGTGCCAGCAGCTTGGCTAGCGGGGCAGATACGCAGTATTTT. It is translated as CASSLASGADTQYF. The chain recombines TRBV5-4 with TRBJ2-3, with TRBD2 matching 9 bases. This CDR3 comprises 14 residues. Germline trimming cut 0 bases from V and 4 bases from J; bases unmatched to any gene: 0. Germline loops: CDR1 SGHNT, CDR2 YYREEE (reference sequence).

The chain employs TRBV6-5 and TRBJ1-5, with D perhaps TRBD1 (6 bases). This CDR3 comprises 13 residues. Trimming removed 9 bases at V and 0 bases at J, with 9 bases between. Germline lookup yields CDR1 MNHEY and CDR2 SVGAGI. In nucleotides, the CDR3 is TGTGCCAGTGCGGACAGTAGCAATCAGCCCCAGCATTTT. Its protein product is CASADSSNQPQHF.

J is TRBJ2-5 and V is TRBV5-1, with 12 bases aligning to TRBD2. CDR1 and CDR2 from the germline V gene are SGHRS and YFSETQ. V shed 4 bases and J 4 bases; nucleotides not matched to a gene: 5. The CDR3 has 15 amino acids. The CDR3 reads CASSERTSGAETQYF. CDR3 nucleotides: TGCGCCAGCAGCGAAAGGACTAGCGGGGCAGAGACCCAGTACTTC.

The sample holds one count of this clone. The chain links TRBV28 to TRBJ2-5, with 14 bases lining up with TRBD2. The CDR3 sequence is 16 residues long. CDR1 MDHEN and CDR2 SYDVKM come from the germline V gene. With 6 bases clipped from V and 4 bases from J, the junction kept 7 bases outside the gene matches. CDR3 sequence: CASSPGLAGVRETQYF. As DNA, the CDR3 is TGTGCCAGCAGCCCGGGACTAGCGGGAGTTCGAGAGACCCAGTACTTC.

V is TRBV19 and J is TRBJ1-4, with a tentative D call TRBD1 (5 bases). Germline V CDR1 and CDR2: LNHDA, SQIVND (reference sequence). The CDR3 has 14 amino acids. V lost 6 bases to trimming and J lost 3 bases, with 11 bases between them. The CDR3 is CASRPGTSNEKLFF. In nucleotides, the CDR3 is TGTGCCAGTAGACCGGGGACCTCTAATGAAAAACTGTTTTTT.

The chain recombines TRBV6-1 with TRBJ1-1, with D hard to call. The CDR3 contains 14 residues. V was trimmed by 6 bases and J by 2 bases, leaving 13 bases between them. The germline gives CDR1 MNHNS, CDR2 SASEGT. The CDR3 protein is CASSPAWGNTEAFF. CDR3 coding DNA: TGTGCCAGCAGCCCAGCTTGGGGAAACACTGAAGCTTTCTTT.

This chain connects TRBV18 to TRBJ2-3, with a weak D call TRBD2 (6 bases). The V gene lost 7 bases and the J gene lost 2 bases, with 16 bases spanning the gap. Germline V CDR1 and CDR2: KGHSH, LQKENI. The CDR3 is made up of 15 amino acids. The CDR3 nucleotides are TGTGCCAGCTTAAACGCGGGACTCCACACAGATACGCAGTATTTT. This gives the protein CASLNAGLHTDTQYF.

The chain's CDR3 is CASSPAGGGADTQYF. The CDR3 DNA is TGTGCCAGCTCACCCGCGGGGGGAGGAGCAGATACGCAGTATTTT. The chain couples TRBV18 to TRBJ2-3, with 8 bases aligning to TRBD2. V trimming: 3 bases; J trimming: 4 bases; junction bases outside the gene matches: 6. CDR3 length: 15 residues. Germline values: CDR1 KGHSH, CDR2 LQKENI.

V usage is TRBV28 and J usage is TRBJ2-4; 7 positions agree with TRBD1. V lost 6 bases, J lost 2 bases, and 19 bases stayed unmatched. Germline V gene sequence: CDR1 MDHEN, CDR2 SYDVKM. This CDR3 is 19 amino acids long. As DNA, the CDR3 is TGTGCCAGCAGCCCCCTCAATCCCCTTTTACAGGGGTCCAAAAACATTCAGTACTTC. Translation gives CASSPLNPLLQGSKNIQYF.

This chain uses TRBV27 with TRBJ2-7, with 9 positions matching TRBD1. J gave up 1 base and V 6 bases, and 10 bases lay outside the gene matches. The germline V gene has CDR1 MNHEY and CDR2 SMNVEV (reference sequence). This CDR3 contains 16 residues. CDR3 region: CASRGEVGQGSYEQYF. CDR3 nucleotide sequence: TGTGCCAGCAGAGGGGAGGTCGGACAGGGGTCCTACGAGCAGTACTTC.

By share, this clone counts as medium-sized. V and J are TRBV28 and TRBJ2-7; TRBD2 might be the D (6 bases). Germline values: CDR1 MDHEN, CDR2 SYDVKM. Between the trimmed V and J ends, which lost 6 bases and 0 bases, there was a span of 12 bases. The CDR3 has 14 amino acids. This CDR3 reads CASSRGLLSYEQYF. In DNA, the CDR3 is TGTGCCAGCAGCCGGGGACTGCTCTCCTACGAGCAGTACTTC.

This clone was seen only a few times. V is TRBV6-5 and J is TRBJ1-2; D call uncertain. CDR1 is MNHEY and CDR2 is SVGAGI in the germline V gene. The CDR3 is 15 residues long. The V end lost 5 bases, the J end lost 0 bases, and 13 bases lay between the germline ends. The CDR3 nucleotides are TGTGCCAGCAGTAGTACTCAGTGGGCTAACTATGGCTACACCTTC. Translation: CASSSTQWANYGYTF.

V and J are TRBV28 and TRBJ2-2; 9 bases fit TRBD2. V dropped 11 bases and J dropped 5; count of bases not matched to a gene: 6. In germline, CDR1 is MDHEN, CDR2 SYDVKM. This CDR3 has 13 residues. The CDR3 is CAACGGETGELFF. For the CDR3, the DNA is TGTGCCGCCTGCGGGGGGGAGACCGGGGAGCTGTTTTTT.

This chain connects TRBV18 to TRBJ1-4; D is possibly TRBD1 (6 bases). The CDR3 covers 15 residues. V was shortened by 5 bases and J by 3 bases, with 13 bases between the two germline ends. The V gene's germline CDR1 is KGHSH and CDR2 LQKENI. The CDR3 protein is CASSAGESANEKLFF. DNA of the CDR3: TGTGCCAGCTCAGCAGGGGAGTCAGCTAATGAAAAACTGTTTTTT. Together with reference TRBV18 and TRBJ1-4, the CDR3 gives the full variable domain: NAGVMQNPRHLVRRRGQEARLRCSPMKGHSHVYWYRQLPEEGLKFMVYLQKENIIDESGMPKERFSAEFPKEGPSILRIQQVVRGDSAAYFCASSAGESANEKLFFGSGTQLSVL.

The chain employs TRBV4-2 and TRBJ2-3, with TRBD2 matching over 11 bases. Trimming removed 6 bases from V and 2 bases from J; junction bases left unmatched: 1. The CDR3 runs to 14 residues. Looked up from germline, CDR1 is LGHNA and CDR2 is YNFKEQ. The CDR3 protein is CASRGLAVTDTQYF. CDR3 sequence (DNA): TGTGCCAGCAGGGGACTAGCGGTCACAGATACGCAGTATTTT.

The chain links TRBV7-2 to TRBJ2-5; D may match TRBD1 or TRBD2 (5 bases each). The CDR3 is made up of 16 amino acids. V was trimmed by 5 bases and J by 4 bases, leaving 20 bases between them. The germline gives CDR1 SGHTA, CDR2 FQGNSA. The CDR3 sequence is CASSPSPRQRGETQYF. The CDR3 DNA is TGTGCCAGCAGCCCAAGTCCGAGACAGAGGGGAGAGACCCAGTACTTC.

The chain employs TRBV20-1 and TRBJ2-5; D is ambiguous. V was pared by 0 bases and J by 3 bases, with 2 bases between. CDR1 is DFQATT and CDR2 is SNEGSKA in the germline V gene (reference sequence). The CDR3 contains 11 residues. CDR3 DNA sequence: TGCAGTGCTAGAGACGAAGAGACCCAGTACTTC. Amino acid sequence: CSARDEETQYF.

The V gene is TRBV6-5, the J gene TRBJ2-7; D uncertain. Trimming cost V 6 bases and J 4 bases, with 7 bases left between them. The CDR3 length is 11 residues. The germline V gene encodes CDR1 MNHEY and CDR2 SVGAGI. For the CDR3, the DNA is TGTGCCAGCAGGACACATTACGAGCAGTACTTC. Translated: CASRTHYEQYF.

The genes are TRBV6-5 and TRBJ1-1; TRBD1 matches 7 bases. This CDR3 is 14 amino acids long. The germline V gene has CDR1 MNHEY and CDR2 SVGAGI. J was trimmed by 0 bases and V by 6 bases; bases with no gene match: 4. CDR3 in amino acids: CASSRDRVNTEAFF. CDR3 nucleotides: TGTGCCAGCAGCCGGGACAGAGTGAACACTGAAGCTTTCTTT.

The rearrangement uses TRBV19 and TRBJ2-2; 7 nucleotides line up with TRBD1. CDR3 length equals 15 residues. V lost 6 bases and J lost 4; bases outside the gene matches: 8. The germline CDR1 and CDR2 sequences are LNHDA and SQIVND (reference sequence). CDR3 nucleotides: TGTGCCAGTAGGAAAGGGGGCTTGGGCACCGGGGAGCTGTTTTTT. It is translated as CASRKGGLGTGELFF.

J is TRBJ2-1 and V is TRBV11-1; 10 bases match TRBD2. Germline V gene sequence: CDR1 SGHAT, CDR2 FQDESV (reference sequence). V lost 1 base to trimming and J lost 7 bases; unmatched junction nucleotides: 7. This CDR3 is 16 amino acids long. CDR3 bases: TGTGCCAGCAGCTTAGGTGCTAGCGGGGGTGGGAATGAGCAGTTCTTC. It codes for CASSLGASGGGNEQFF.

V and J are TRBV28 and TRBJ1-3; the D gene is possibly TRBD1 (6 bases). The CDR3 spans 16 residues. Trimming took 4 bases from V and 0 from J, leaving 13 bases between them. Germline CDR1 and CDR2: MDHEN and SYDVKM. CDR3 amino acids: CASSSWAGASGNTIYF. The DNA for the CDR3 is TGTGCCAGCAGTTCATGGGCAGGGGCCTCTGGAAACACCATATATTTT.